This T cell receptor beta chain derives from a study of blood T cells in healthy people across ages. With a J-beta primer mix and a sample-barcoded 5' primer, a second PCR ran about 7 to 12 cycles. TCRdb itself ran the 5' RACE reads through MiXCR, one entry per CDR3 protein. The table shows approximately 770,000 distinct CDR3 sequences, with roughly 60% occurring only once. The CDR3 loop spans 17 amino acids. J lost 0 bases, V lost 5 bases, and 10 bases had no gene match. Looked up from germline, CDR1 is MNHNY and CDR2 is SVGAGI (reference sequence). This clonotype originated in a man aged 30 to 39 in good health. V gene TRBV6-6 combines with J gene TRBJ2-1, with 7 bases identical to TRBD1. Sequences were obtained from blood. The CDR3 loop is CASSKGTATSSYNEQFF. The DNA for the CDR3 is TGTGCCAGCAGTAAGGGGACAGCTACCAGCTCCTACAATGAGCAGTTCTTC.